This entry is about one TCR beta chain. Its antigen is undetermined. This sample stems from a study of cytomegalovirus exposure and HLA in healthy donors. Whole-study context: Drawn from HLA-typed donors, 65 million to 100 million unique TCRs were held in an early data release. Points from the study as a whole: In vitro confirmation showed three CMV-associated chains to be CMV antigen specific. A further, later analysis showed that HLA-associated TCR beta chains (compared with equally common others) were more clonally expanded. Some TCR beta chains (roughly 150 of them) were listed as cytomegalovirus-associated.

CDR3 size: 13 residues. With 4 bases removed from V and 2 bases from J, the gap between germline ends came to 9 bases. CDR1 is MDHEN and CDR2 is SYDVKM in the germline V gene. 60 Vbeta and 13 Jbeta primers were used in PCR. Generated by immunoSEQ multiplex PCR, the TCRdb table keeps only in-frame clones and is missing some. The sample carries 150,000 to 200,000 clones, around 90% recorded once. The specimen sequenced was PBMCs. The V gene is TRBV28, the J gene TRBJ2-7; D perhaps matches TRBD1 (5 bases). The TCR was taken from a woman aged 18-29 years in good health and CMV-seronegative. The CDR3 protein is CASSSARAYEQYF. In DNA form, the CDR3 reads TGTGCCAGCAGTTCGGCCAGGGCCTACGAGCAGTACTTC.